This TCR beta chain is drawn from a study of T cells in Graves' hyperthyroidism and ophthalmopathy. The study's findings and limits: Ophthalmopathy could be told apart from stable hyperthyroidism with a 13 V-J model. Most thyroid-expanded clonotypes above 0.001 were also found in blood.

Researchers took RNA transcripts and amplified the TCR beta CDR3 regions from them. TCR CDR3 underwent first-round RT-PCR with the HTBI primer set. MiXCR was run by TCRdb on the multiplex PCR reads, yielding one entry per CDR3 protein. The sample yields approximately 430,000 distinct CDR3 sequences, about 14% seen once. Concerning this clonotype itself: Its antigen is currently unknown.

The CDR3 sequence is 15 residues long. The V and J ends lost 3 bases and 2 bases respectively, with 14 bases between them. Germline V CDR1 and CDR2: MNHEY, SMNVEV (reference sequence). This TCR came from a man aged 18 to 29 with Graves' ophthalmopathy. The chain recombines TRBV27 with TRBJ2-7, with D possibly being TRBD2 (7 bases). Material for sequencing was blood. As DNA, the CDR3 is TGTGCCAGCAGTTTCGGGGGCGGGAGAGCCTACGAGCAGTACTTC. Its translation is CASSFGGGRAYEQYF.